The T cell receptor beta chain under discussion was sequenced for a study of shared clonotypes between healthy human individuals. Every donor was a Caucasian adult from Nashville, Tennessee. Germline V gene lookup returns CDR1 KGHSH and CDR2 LQKENI. V was cut by 3 bases and J by 0 bases, with 5 bases left in between. The length of the CDR3 is 13 residues. To note about this clone: This same CDR3 is encoded by further DNA sequences in the sample.

Each subset's genomic DNA was split evenly across several immunoSEQ plates. Some clones are missing from TCRdb's copy, which holds only in-frame ones; the method was immunoSEQ multiplex PCR. The data hold some 490,000 clones, with approximately 78% observed a single time. The source is a woman in her thirties or forties in good health. Some clones in this sample may be carry-over from other donors' samples. The sequenced material came from PBMCs. The chain joins TRBV18 to TRBJ1-1; TRBD1 is a possible D gene (5 bases). The CDR3 DNA sequence: TGTGCCAGCTCACCGGACATGAACACTGAAGCTTTCTTT. Translation gives CASSPDMNTEAFF. Full variable domain (rest looked up from reference TRBV18 and TRBJ1-1): NAGVMQNPRHLVRRRGQEARLRCSPMKGHSHVYWYRQLPEEGLKFMVYLQKENIIDESGMPKERFSAEFPKEGPSILRIQQVVRGDSAAYFCASSPDMNTEAFFGQGTRLTVV.